These T cell receptor beta chains were read from a single sample in a study of shared clonotypes between healthy human individuals. Assay used: immunoSEQ multiplex PCR; TCRdb lists only in-frame clones, some missing. In the table there are about 2.3 million clones, more than 85% of which are singletons. Sequencing was done on a sample of naive CD4+ T cells from PBMCs. Source of these receptors: a man younger than 35 in good health. Some clones in this sample may be carry-over from other donors' samples. Both conserved end residues are trimmed from each CDR3. Each record gives: V gene, J gene, CDR3 protein.

TRBV29-1	TRBJ2-3	SGRGGGPSTDTQY
TRBV9	TRBJ2-5	ASSVGWGLLETQY
TRBV7-2	TRBJ2-7	ASSSEGGSYEQY
TRBV7-8	TRBJ2-5	ASSFEQGSQY
TRBV28	TRBJ2-5	ASQRRSGRVQETQY
TRBV11-3	TRBJ2-1	ASSPTSAPYNEQF
TRBV7-9	TRBJ1-2	ASSSDRGVDGYT
TRBV4-2	TRBJ2-5	ASSQDTLYVGRSETQY
TRBV28	TRBJ2-1	ASITDRPSYNEQF
TRBV7-2	TRBJ1-2	ASSLALGARGGYT
TRBV19	TRBJ1-2	ASSPSPGRGYT
TRBV30	TRBJ1-1	AWSDLNTEAF
TRBV6-1	TRBJ2-1	ASSDQVRINEQF
TRBV6-1	TRBJ1-1	ASSTYTGENTEAF
TRBV9	TRBJ2-3	ASSAGTSGNTDTQY
TRBV19	TRBJ1-5	ASSLGAGVQPQH
TRBV25-1	TRBJ2-7	ASAGTGGREQY
TRBV28	TRBJ1-2	ASSLRGPNYGYT
TRBV6-6	TRBJ1-2	ASSSSRDRIYGYT
TRBV18	TRBJ2-3	ASSAEDTQY
TRBV6-5	TRBJ2-2	ASSYRVAGELF
TRBV7-2	TRBJ2-7	ASSLFGENSYEQY
TRBV9	TRBJ2-1	ASSVSIARGNEQF
TRBV5-1	TRBJ2-5	ASSSGALTGGQETQY
TRBV2	TRBJ1-4	ASSEMGQGSAKLF
TRBV2	TRBJ2-5	ASSGLAGVETQY
TRBV7-2	TRBJ2-2	ASSSFASTGELF
TRBV6-1	TRBJ2-1	ASALRGGYNEQF
TRBV7-9	TRBJ1-2	ASSLGTGEFGYT
TRBV6-5	TRBJ2-1	ASSYVSTGGYNEQF
TRBV6-5	TRBJ1-2	ASRPGLNYGYT
TRBV5-1	TRBJ2-3	ASSPAGAVDTQY
TRBV4-1	TRBJ1-5	ASSHSFRTGPSNQPQH
TRBV10-2	TRBJ1-2	ASSLWSHYGYT
TRBV2	TRBJ2-5	ASSRDRSQETQY
TRBV7-2	TRBJ2-7	ASSPTRTASYEQY
TRBV2	TRBJ2-7	AVGLAGVEQY
TRBV28	TRBJ2-3	ASSPGGTSGADTQY
TRBV5-1	TRBJ2-3	ASTRLGGSTDTQY
TRBV4-3	TRBJ1-2	ASSLTGTGPYGYT
TRBV7-9	TRBJ1-1	ASSLTTSVTEAF
TRBV4-1	TRBJ2-7	ASSRSRAGGNNLYEQY
TRBV28	TRBJ2-7	ASSTTSGAYEQY
TRBV6-1	TRBJ1-1	ALSHGTGNTEAF
TRBV9	TRBJ2-3	ASTPGGVKGDTQY
TRBV7-8	TRBJ1-5	ASSLALGLQPQH
TRBV6-1	TRBJ1-5	ASTFGTGYQPQH
TRBV5-1	TRBJ1-2	ASSPLGGTNYGYT
TRBV6-1	TRBJ2-3	ASSAIPGISTDTQY
TRBV7-3	TRBJ2-3	ASSLLGGAQDTQY
TRBV10-2	TRBJ2-7	ASSRQNYEQY
TRBV19	TRBJ2-7	ASSTSGRVYEQY
TRBV28	TRBJ1-4	ASSLRTQLGNEKLF